The rows below give T cell receptor beta chains drawn from one sample of a study of CD8+CD57+ T cells in acquired aplastic anemia. One entry per CDR3 protein, called by TCRdb with MiXCR from the reads. There are 300,000 or so distinct CDR3 sequences in the sample; roughly half occur only once, and less than 10% lies in the top ten. The sample comprised sorted CD4+, CD8+, or CD8+CD57+ T cells (not recorded which) from PBMCs. The receptors derive from a human donor with severe aplastic anemia or a healthy control (not recorded which). CDR3s include the opening cysteine and the closing phenylalanine or tryptophan. The D gene is left open where the match is weak. The size field is filled for only some rows; it gives once, few, many or a size class.

D	size	V	length	J	DNA	CDR3
TRBD2	NA	TRBV10-3	14	TRBJ2-7	TGTGCCAGCAGTAGCGGGGGGGAACCCTACGAGCAGTACTTC	CASSSGGEPYEQYF
NA	NA	TRBV12-5	14	TRBJ1-5	TGTGCCAGCAGCGCTACGGCGGGGAAGCAGCCCCAGCATTTT	CASSATAGKQPQHF
NA	few	TRBV2	12	TRBJ2-5	TGTGCCACCGGACAGCCGCAAGAGACCCAGTACTTC	CATGQPQETQYF
TRBD2	NA	TRBV9	16	TRBJ2-7	TGTGCCAGCAGCGTAGCATCTAGCGGGTCGATCTACGAGCAGTACTTC	CASSVASSGSIYEQYF
TRBD1	few	TRBV7-2	12	TRBJ1-2	TGTGCCAGCAGCAGGACAGGGGATGGCTACACCTTC	CASSRTGDGYTF
TRBD2	many	TRBV19	16	TRBJ2-2	TGTGCCAGTAGTGAAATTAGCGGGGGGAACACCGGGGAGCTGTTTTTT	CASSEISGGNTGELFF
TRBD1	NA	TRBV19	13	TRBJ2-7	TGTGCCAGTAGTATATCACAGGGGTACGAGCAGTACTTC	CASSISQGYEQYF
TRBD2	once	TRBV12-3/TRBV12-4	13	TRBJ2-1	TGTGCCAGCTCTAGCGGGGGGGGCAATGAGCAGTTCTTC	CASSSGGGNEQFF
TRBD1	NA	TRBV2	16	TRBJ1-4	TGTGCCAGCGGCTCAGGGACAGGGGGAACTAATGAAAAACTGTTTTTT	CASGSGTGGTNEKLFF
NA	many	TRBV7-6	13	TRBJ1-4	TGTGCCAGCAGCTTAGCGGGTGGTGAAAAACTGTTTTTT	CASSLAGGEKLFF
NA	many	TRBV19	12	TRBJ2-7	TGTGCCAGTATCTCGAGCTCCTACGAGCAGTACTTC	CASISSSYEQYF
NA	many	TRBV25-1	13	TRBJ1-1	TGTGCCAGCAGTTCCCCGAAGAACACTGAAGCTTTCTTT	CASSSPKNTEAFF
TRBD1	many	TRBV20-1	15	TRBJ1-5	TGCAGTGCTAGAGCCTCACAGGGGGACCGACAGCCCCAGCATTTT	CSARASQGDRQPQHF
NA	many	TRBV12-3/TRBV12-4	13	TRBJ1-1	TGTGCCAGCAGTTTAAGATTCATCGGGTCCGCTTTCTTT	CASSLRFIGSAFF
NA	NA	TRBV5-1	15	TRBJ1-5	TGCGCCAGCAGCTTGGGGCTGGATGGCAATCAGCCCCAGCATTTT	CASSLGLDGNQPQHF
NA	NA	TRBV7-2	16	TRBJ2-7	TGTGCCAGCAGCTTACGTTGGGGACTCCCCTCTTGCGAGCAGTACTTC	CASSLRWGLPSCEQYF